A single sample is the source of the 10 T cell receptor beta chains below, sequenced in a study of blood T cell repertoires in COVID-19. Clones were sequenced by immunoSEQ multiplex PCR, and TCRdb holds only the in-frame ones, with some missing. Of 170,000 or so clones in the sample, almost 80% are singletons; the top ten hold roughly 28%. Sequenced input: peripheral blood. Source of these receptors: a woman aged 70 to 79 with acute or convalescent COVID-19.

This clone appeared many times. The chain has TRBV5-1 and TRBJ2-5; 11 nucleotides match TRBD2. This CDR3 comprises 16 residues. Germline trimming cut 0 bases from V and 2 bases from J; bases unmatched to any gene: 3. CDR1 and CDR2 from the germline V gene are SGHRS and YFSETQ. The CDR3 bases are TGCGCCAGCAGCTTGGTGACTAGCGGGGTACAAGAGACCCAGTACTTC. This gives the protein CASSLVTSGVQETQYF.

The rearrangement joins TRBV24-1 to TRBJ1-3, with TRBD1 as a possible D gene (6 bases). Deletions cut 4 bases from V and 4 bases from J, with 10 bases between. Germline V CDR1 and CDR2: KGHDR, SFDVKD. The CDR3 runs to 14 residues. The CDR3: CATSETGSGNTIYF. The CDR3 DNA reads TGTGCCACCAGTGAGACAGGCTCGGGAAACACCATATATTTT.

The rearrangement links TRBV2 to TRBJ2-7, with TRBD1 matching over 10 bases. CDR3 length: 13 amino acids. The ends lost 6 bases at V and 4 bases at J; junction bases unmatched: 3. Germline CDR1 and CDR2: SNHLY and FYNNEI. The CDR3 sequence: CASRAGQGYEQYF. The CDR3 region has the DNA TGTGCCAGCAGGGCGGGACAGGGGTACGAGCAGTACTTC.

The chain combines TRBV5-1 with TRBJ2-5; a weak D match, TRBD2 (6 bases). Germline loops: CDR1 SGHRS, CDR2 YFSETQ. The CDR3 totals 13 residues. The V end lost 7 bases, the J end lost 5 bases, and 15 bases lay between the germline ends. The CDR3 DNA reads TGCGCCAGCCGCAGCTCGGGAGCGGAGACCCAGTACTTC. The encoded protein is CASRSSGAETQYF.

The chain is built from TRBV5-1 and TRBJ1-2, with a weak D call TRBD1 (6 bases). The CDR3 has 15 residues. V lost 1 base and J 8 bases, leaving 18 bases between the germline ends. Germline assignment: CDR1 SGHRS and CDR2 YFSETQ. CDR3 bases: TGCGCCAGCAGCTTGAATCCAGGGGTGGAAGGGGGCTACACCTTC. Its protein is CASSLNPGVEGGYTF.

The table lists this clone with a few counts. The chain is built from TRBV21-1 and TRBJ1-1; the table's D gene call, TRBD1, was not cross checked with the DNA. TRBV21-1 is labeled a pseudogene. The CDR3 is made up of 17 amino acids. The CDR3 DNA sequence: TGTGCCAGCAGCACGACAGGAGTTCCCCCTCCGGGAACTGAAGCTTTCTTT. Its translation is CASSTTGVPPPGTEAFF.

The rearrangement links TRBV18 to TRBJ2-7, with 9 bases aligning to TRBD1. V lost 4 bases and J lost 6; bases outside the gene matches: 13. Germline values: CDR1 KGHSH, CDR2 LQKENI. CDR3 length equals 16 residues. In DNA form, the CDR3 reads TGTGCCAGCTCACTTCTTTTGCCGGGACAGGGTGCCGAGCAGTACTTC. Translating it yields CASSLLLPGQGAEQYF. The variable domain in full, with the rest retrieved from reference TRBV18 and TRBJ2-7, is NAGVMQNPRHLVRRRGQEARLRCSPMKGHSHVYWYRQLPEEGLKFMVYLQKENIIDESGMPKERFSAEFPKEGPSILRIQQVVRGDSAAYFCASSLLLPGQGAEQYFGPGTRLTVT.

V gene TRBV5-1 combines with J gene TRBJ2-5; D is unclear. The germline V gene has CDR1 SGHRS and CDR2 YFSETQ. V was trimmed by 2 bases and J by 0 bases, leaving 8 bases between them. This CDR3 has 14 residues. The CDR3 sequence is CASSFLRNQETQYF. The CDR3, as DNA: TGCGCCAGCAGCTTCTTGCGAAACCAAGAGACCCAGTACTTC.

As to this clone: Additional DNA sequences in this sample encode the identical CDR3. The J gene is TRBJ2-6, the V gene TRBV29-1; D gene unclear. V was trimmed by 4 bases and J by 0 bases, leaving 4 bases between them. The CDR3 contains 13 residues. Germline V gene sequence: CDR1 SQVTM, CDR2 ANQGSEA. The CDR3 here is CSVGSSGANVLTF. The CDR3 DNA reads TGCAGCGTTGGGAGCTCTGGGGCCAACGTCCTGACTTTC.

The V gene is TRBV12-3 or TRBV12-4, the J gene TRBJ1-2; D is perhaps TRBD1 (5 bases). This CDR3 contains 12 residues. V was clipped by 2 bases and J by 6 bases, with 7 bases between them. CDR3 sequence: CASSLQGNGYTF. As DNA, the CDR3 is TGTGCCAGCAGTTTACAGGGTAATGGCTACACCTTC.